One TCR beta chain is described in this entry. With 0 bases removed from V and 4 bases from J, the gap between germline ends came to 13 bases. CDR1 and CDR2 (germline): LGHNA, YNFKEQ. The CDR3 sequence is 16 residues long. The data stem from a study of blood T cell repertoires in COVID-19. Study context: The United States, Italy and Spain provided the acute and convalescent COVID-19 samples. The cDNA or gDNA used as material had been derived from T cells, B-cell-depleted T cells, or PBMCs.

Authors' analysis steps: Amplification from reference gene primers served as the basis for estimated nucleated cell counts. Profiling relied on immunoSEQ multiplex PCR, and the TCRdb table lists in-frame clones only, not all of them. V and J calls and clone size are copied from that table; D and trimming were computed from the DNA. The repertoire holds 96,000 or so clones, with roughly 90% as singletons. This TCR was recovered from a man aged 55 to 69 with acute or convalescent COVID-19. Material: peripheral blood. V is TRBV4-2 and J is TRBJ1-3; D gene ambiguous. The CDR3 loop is CASSQDVTGNGNTIYF. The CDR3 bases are TGTGCCAGCAGCCAAGATGTAACGGGAAACGGAAACACCATATATTTT.